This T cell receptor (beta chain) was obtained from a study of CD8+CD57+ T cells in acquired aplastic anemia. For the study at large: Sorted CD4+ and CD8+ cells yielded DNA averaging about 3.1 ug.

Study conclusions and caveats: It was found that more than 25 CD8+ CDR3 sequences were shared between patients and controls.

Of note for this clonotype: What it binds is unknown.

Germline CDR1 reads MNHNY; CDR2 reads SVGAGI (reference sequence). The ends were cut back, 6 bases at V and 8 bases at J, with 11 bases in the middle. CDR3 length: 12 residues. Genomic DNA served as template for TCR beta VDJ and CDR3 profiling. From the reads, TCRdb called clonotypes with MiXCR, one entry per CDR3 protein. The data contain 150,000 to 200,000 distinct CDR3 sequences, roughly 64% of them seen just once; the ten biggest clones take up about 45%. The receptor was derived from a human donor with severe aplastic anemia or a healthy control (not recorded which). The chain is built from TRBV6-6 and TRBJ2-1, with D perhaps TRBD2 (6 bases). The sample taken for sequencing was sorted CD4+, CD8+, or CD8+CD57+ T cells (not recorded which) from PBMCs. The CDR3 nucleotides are TGTGCCAGCAGCCGACTAGTCGATGAGCAGTTCTTC. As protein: CASSRLVDEQFF.